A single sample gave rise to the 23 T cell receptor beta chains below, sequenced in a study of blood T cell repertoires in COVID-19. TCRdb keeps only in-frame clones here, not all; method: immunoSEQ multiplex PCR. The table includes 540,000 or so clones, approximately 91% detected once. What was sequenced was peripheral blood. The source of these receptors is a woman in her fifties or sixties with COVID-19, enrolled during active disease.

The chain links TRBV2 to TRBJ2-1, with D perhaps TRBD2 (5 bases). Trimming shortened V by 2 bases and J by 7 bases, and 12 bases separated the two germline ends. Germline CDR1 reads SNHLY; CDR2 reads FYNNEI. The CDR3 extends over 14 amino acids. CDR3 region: CASSELASLNEQFF. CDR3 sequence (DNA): TGTGCCAGCAGTGAATTGGCTAGCCTAAATGAGCAGTTCTTC. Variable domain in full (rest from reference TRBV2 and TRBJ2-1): EPEVTQTPSHQVTQMGQEVILRCVPISNHLYFYWYRQILGQKVEFLVSFYNNEISEKSEIFDDQFSVERPDGSNFTLKIRSTKLEDSAMYFCASSELASLNEQFFGPGTRLTVL.

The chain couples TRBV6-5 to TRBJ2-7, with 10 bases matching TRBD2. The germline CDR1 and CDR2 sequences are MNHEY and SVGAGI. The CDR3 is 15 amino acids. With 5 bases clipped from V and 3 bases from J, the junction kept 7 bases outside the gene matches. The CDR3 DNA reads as TGTGCCAGCAGTAAGTTAGCGGGGGGTTACTACGAGCAGTACTTC. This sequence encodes CASSKLAGGYYEQYF.

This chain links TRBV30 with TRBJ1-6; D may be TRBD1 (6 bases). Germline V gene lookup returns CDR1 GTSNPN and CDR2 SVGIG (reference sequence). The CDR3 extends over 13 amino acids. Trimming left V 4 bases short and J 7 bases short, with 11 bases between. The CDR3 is CAWTGTPNSPLHF. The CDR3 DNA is TGTGCCTGGACCGGGACACCAAATTCACCCCTCCACTTT.

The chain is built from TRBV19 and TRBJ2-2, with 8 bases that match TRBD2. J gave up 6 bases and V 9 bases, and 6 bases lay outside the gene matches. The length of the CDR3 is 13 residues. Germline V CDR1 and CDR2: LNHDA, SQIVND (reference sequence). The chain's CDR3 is CASVAGWPGELFF. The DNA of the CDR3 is TGTGCCAGCGTAGCGGGGTGGCCCGGGGAGCTGTTTTTT. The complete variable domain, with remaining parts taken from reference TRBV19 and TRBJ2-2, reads DGGITQSPKYLFRKEGQNVTLSCEQNLNHDAMYWYRQDPGQGLRLIYYSQIVNDFQKGDIAEGYSVSREKKESFPLTVTSAQKNPTAFYLCASVAGWPGELFFGEGSRLTVL.

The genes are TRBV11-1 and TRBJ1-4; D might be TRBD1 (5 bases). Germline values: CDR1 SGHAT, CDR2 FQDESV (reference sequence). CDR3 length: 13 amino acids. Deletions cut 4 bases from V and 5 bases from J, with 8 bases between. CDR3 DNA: TGTGCCAGCAGCTGGGGCCGGAATGAAAAACTGTTTTTT. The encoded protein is CASSWGRNEKLFF.

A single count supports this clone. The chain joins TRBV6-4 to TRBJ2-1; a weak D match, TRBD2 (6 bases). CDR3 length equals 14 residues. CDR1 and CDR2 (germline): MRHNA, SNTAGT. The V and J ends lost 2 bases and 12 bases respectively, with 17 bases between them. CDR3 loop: CASSDLPTSQGQFF. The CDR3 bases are TGTGCCAGCAGTGACCTCCCGACTAGTCAGGGGCAGTTCTTC.

The CDR3 DNA reads as TGTGCTTTGGGCCGGGGTTTCGGAAACACCATATATTTT. As protein: CALGRGFGNTIYF. The V call is TRBV30, the J call TRBJ1-3; D is unclear. This CDR3 has 13 amino acids. CDR1 and CDR2 from the germline V gene are GTSNPN and SVGIG (reference sequence). Filled out from reference TRBV30 and TRBJ1-3, the complete variable domain reads SQTIHQWPATLVQPVGSPLSLECTVEGTSNPNLYWYRQAAGRGLQLLFYSVGIGQISSEVPQNLSASRPQDRQFILSSKKLLLSDSGFYLCALGRGFGNTIYFGEGSWLTVV.

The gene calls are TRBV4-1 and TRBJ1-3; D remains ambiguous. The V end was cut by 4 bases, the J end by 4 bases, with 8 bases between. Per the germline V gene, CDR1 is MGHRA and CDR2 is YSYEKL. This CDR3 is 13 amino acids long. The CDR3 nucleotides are TGCGCCAGCAGCCTCGAAGCCGGAAACACCATATATTTT. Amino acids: CASSLEAGNTIYF.

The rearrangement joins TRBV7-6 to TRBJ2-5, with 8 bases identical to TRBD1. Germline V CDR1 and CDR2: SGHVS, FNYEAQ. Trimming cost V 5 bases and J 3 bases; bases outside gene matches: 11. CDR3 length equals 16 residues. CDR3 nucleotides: TGTGCCAGCAGCGGGGGGACAGGAAATAGTAAAGAGACCCAGTACTTC. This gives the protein CASSGGTGNSKETQYF.

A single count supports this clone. This CDR3 reads CAGSTGFNSGYTF. CDR3 DNA sequence: TGTGCCGGATCGACAGGGTTCAATTCGGGCTACACCTTC. The genes are TRBV6-6 and TRBJ1-2; 7 bases are shared with TRBD1. In germline, CDR1 is MNHNY, CDR2 SVGAGI (reference sequence). Germline trimming cut 11 bases from V and 8 bases from J; bases unmatched to any gene: 14. The CDR3 totals 13 residues.

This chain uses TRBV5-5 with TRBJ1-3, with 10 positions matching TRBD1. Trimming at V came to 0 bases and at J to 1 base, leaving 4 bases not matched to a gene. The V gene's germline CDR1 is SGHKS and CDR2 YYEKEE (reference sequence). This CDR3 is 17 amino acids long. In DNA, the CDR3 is TGTGCCAGCAGCTTGGCCGGGGACAGGGGTTCTGGAAACACCATATATTTT. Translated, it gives CASSLAGDRGSGNTIYF.

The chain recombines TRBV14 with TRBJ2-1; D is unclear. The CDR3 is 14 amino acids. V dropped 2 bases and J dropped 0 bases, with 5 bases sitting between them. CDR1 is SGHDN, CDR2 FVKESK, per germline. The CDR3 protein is CASSQSGSYNEQFF. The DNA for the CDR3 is TGTGCCAGCAGCCAATCCGGCTCCTACAATGAGCAGTTCTTC.

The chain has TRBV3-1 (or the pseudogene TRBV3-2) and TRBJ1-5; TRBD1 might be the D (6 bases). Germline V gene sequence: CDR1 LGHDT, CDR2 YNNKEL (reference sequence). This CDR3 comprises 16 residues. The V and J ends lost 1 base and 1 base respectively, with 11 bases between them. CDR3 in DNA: TGTGCCAGCAGCCAAGGAGGCGGACAGAGCAATCAGCCCCAGCATTTT. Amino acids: CASSQGGGQSNQPQHF.

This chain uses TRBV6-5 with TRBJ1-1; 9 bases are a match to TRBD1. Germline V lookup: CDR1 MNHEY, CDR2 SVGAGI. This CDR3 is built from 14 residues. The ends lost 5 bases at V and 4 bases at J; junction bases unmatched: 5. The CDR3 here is CASSPQGALTEAFF. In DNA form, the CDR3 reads TGTGCCAGCAGTCCACAGGGGGCCCTCACTGAAGCTTTCTTT.

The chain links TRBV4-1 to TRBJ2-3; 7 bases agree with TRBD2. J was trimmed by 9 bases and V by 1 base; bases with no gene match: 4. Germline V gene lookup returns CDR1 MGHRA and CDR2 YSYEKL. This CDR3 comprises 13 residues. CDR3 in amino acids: CASSQAGLRTQYF. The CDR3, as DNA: TGCGCCAGCAGCCAAGCGGGACTAAGAACGCAGTATTTT.

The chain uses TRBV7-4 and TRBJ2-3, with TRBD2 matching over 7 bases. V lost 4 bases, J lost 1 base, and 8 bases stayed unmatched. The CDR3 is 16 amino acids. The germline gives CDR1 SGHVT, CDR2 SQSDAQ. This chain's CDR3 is CASSYPSGIGTDTQYF. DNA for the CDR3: TGTGCCAGCAGCTACCCGAGCGGGATTGGCACAGATACGCAGTATTTT.

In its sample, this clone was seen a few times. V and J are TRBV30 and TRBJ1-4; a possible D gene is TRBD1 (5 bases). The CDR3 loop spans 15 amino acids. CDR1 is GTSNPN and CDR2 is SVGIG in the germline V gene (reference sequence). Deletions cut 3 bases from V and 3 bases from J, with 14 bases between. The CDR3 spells CAWRGPRGANEKLFF. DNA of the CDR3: TGTGCCTGGAGGGGCCCTCGGGGGGCTAATGAAAAACTGTTTTTT. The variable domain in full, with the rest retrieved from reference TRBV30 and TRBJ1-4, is SQTIHQWPATLVQPVGSPLSLECTVEGTSNPNLYWYRQAAGRGLQLLFYSVGIGQISSEVPQNLSASRPQDRQFILSSKKLLLSDSGFYLCAWRGPRGANEKLFFGSGTQLSVL.

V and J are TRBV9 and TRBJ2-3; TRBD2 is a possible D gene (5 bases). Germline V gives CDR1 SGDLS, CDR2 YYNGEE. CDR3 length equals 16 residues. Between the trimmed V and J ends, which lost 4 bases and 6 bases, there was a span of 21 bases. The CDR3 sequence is CASSPREGALGDTQYF. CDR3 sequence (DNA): TGTGCCAGCAGCCCCCGCGAGGGAGCGTTAGGGGATACGCAGTATTTT.

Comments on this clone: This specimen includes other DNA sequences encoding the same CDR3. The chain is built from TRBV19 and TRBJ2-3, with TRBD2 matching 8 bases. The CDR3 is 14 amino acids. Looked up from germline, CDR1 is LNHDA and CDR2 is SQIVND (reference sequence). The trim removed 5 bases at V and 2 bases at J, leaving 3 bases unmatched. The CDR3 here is CASSSAGDTDTQYF. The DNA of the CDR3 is TGTGCCAGTAGTTCAGCGGGAGACACAGATACGCAGTATTTT.

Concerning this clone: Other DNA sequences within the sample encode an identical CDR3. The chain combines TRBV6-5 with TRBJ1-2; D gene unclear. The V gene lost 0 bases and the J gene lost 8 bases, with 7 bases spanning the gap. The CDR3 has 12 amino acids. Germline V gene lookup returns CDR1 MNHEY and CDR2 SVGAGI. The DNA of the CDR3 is TGTGCCAGCAGTTACTCCGGGGAAGGCTACACCTTC. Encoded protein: CASSYSGEGYTF.

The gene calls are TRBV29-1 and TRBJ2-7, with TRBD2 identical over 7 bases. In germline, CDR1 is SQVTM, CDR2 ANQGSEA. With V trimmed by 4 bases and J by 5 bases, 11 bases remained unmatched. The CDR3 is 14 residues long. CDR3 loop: CSVVRGVYGNEQYF. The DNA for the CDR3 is TGCAGCGTTGTACGGGGGGTGTATGGGAACGAGCAGTACTTC.

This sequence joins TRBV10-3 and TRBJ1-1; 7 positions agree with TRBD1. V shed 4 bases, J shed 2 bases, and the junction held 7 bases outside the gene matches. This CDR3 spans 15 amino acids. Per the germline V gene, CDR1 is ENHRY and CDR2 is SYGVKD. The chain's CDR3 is CAISGTGTVNTEAFF. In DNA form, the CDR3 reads TGTGCCATCAGTGGAACCGGGACAGTAAACACTGAAGCTTTCTTT.

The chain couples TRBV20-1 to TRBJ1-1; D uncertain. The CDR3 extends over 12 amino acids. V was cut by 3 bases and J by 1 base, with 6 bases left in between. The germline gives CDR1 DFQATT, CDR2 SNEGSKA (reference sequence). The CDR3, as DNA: TGCAGTGCTAGTCACAGGAACACTGAAGCTTTCTTT. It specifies CSASHRNTEAFF.